This T cell receptor beta chain was observed in a study of cytomegalovirus exposure and HLA in healthy donors. This clone came up a few times. The antigen is unknown. Both 60 Vbeta primers and 13 Jbeta primers went into the PCR. Data came from immunoSEQ multiplex PCR; TCRdb stores just in-frame clones and leaves some out. Here the sample spans about 160,000 clones, roughly 70% being singletons. Findings of the study overall: A cluster of highly shared sequence variants was likely a sequencing artifact.

CDR1 and CDR2 (germline): SGDLS, YYNGEE. The V and J ends lost 4 bases and 5 bases, in that order; junction bases with no gene match: 5. The CDR3 length is 16 residues. The sequence was obtained from a woman between 25 and 40 years old in good health and CMV-seronegative. The material sequenced was PBMCs. V and J are TRBV9 and TRBJ2-5; TRBD2 matches at 16 bases. The CDR3: CASSPGTSGGAETQYF. DNA for the CDR3: TGTGCCAGCAGCCCGGGGACTAGCGGGGGGGCTGAGACCCAGTACTTC.